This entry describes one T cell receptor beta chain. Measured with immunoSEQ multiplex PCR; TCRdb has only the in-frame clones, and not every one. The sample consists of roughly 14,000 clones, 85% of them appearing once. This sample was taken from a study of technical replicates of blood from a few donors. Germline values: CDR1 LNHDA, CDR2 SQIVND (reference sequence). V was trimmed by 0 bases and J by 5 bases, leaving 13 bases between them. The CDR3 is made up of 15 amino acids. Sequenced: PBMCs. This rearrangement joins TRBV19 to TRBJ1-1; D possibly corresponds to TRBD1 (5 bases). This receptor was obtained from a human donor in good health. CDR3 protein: CASSIDHRGRTEAFF. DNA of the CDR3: TGTGCCAGTAGTATAGATCATAGGGGCCGGACTGAAGCTTTCTTT.